The 10 T cell receptor beta chains below were found in one sample sequenced in a study of cytomegalovirus exposure and HLA in healthy donors. With 60 Vbeta and 13 Jbeta primers, the PCR was carried out. The assay was immunoSEQ multiplex PCR, and TCRdb's table has in-frame clones only and misses some. The sample has under 200,000 clones; around 82% are singletons. What was sequenced was PBMCs. Receptors originate from a man aged 35 to 55 in good health and CMV-seronegative.

The V and J genes are TRBV2 and TRBJ2-1; D is ambiguous. The CDR3 spans 13 residues. CDR1 SNHLY and CDR2 FYNNEI come from the germline V gene. The V end was cut by 6 bases, the J end by 3 bases, with 9 bases between. This CDR3 is CASRVNSYNEQFF. CDR3 coding DNA: TGTGCCAGCAGAGTAAACAGCTACAATGAGCAGTTCTTC.

CDR3 sequence: CASSWGQGGDTQYF. The CDR3 nucleotides read TGTGCCAGCAGTTGGGGACAGGGAGGGGATACGCAGTATTTT. V usage is TRBV6-5 and J usage is TRBJ2-3; 9 bases fit TRBD1. V trimming: 4 bases; J trimming: 6 bases; junction bases outside the gene matches: 5. The CDR3 totals 14 residues. Germline loops: CDR1 MNHEY, CDR2 SVGAGI.

The count of this clone is one. The chain couples TRBV9 to TRBJ1-3; a possible D gene is TRBD1 (6 bases). The CDR3 contains 19 residues. The germline V gene encodes CDR1 SGDLS and CDR2 YYNGEE. Trimming took 1 base from V and 0 from J, leaving 20 bases between them. The CDR3 region is CASSVKGPHRVISGNTIYF. The CDR3 DNA is TGTGCCAGCAGCGTAAAGGGACCTCACAGGGTAATCTCTGGAAACACCATATATTTT.

The V and J genes are TRBV18 and TRBJ2-7, with 7 bases aligning to TRBD2. Germline V lookup: CDR1 KGHSH, CDR2 LQKENI. This CDR3 is 15 amino acids long. The J segment lost 6 bases and the V segment lost 3 bases, leaving 11 bases of the junction unmatched. The CDR3 sequence is CASSPEGPRGGEQYF. The CDR3 bases are TGTGCCAGCTCACCTGAGGGACCCCGCGGGGGCGAGCAGTACTTC.

The rearrangement uses TRBV21-1 and TRBJ2-7; the table's D call, TRBD2, was not checked against the DNA. TRBV21-1 represents a pseudogene. The CDR3 contains 17 residues. CDR3 amino acids: CASSKRKRSGGLYEQYF. CDR3 sequence (DNA): TGTGCCAGCAGCAAAAGGAAACGGAGCGGGGGCCTGTACGAGCAGTACTTC.

The genes are TRBV10-3 and TRBJ1-6; D not certain. In germline, CDR1 is ENHRY, CDR2 SYGVKD. The CDR3 is 12 residues long. V was clipped by 8 bases and J by 7 bases, with 9 bases between them. CDR3 coding DNA: TGTGCCATCGGGCTGAGAAATTCACCCCTCCACTTT. This translates into CAIGLRNSPLHF.

The chain recombines TRBV10-2 with TRBJ1-5; TRBD1 might be the D (6 bases). V dropped 5 bases and J dropped 5 bases, with 10 bases sitting between them. The CDR3 contains 13 residues. The germline gives CDR1 WSHSY, CDR2 SAAADI. Written as DNA, the CDR3 is TGCGCCAGCAGTTTACAGGGCGATCAGCCCCAGCATTTT. Translation: CASSLQGDQPQHF.

This sequence joins TRBV27 and TRBJ1-4; maybe TRBD1 (6 bases). Germline-derived CDR1 and CDR2 are MNHEY and SMNVEV (reference sequence). Trimming cost V 8 bases and J 1 base, with 11 bases left between them. This CDR3 contains 14 residues. The chain's CDR3 is CASRRDITNEKLFF. DNA of the CDR3: TGTGCCAGCCGTCGGGACATAACTAATGAAAAACTGTTTTTT.

The V gene is TRBV18, the J gene TRBJ2-7, with 9 bases that match TRBD2. Germline CDR1 is KGHSH and CDR2 is LQKENI. The CDR3 length is 16 residues. Trimming removed 6 bases from V and 5 bases from J; junction bases left unmatched: 14. The CDR3 nucleotides read TGTGCCAGCTCCCGCGGGGGGGCTAGAATTCGCGACGAGCAGTACTTC. Encoded protein: CASSRGGARIRDEQYF.

The chain links TRBV2 to TRBJ2-3; perhaps TRBD2 as D (6 bases). This CDR3 contains 13 residues. Germline values: CDR1 SNHLY, CDR2 FYNNEI. Trimming took 7 bases from V and 4 from J, leaving 12 bases between them. The CDR3 bases are TGTGCCAGCACCGGGGACTGGGCAGATACGCAGTATTTT. This encodes CASTGDWADTQYF.